The rows below give T cell receptor beta chains drawn from one sample of a study of blood T cells in healthy people across ages. One entry per CDR3 protein, called by TCRdb with MiXCR from the 5' RACE reads. The table lists 1.5 million to 1.9 million distinct CDR3 sequences, 35% to 45% of them singletons. Sequencing was performed on blood. The receptors come from a woman younger than 30 in good health. The CDR3 runs from the conserved cysteine through the conserved F or W. The D gene is left open where the match is weak. A row's size may be missing; if present it is once, few, many or a size class.

TRBJ2-7 TRBV28 NA NA CASSLWVVQSDEQYF TGTGCCAGCAGTTTATGGGTGGTTCAAAGTGACGAGCAGTACTTC
TRBJ2-4 TRBV24-1 NA NA CATSEGELAKNIQYF TGTGCCACCAGTGAGGGTGAACTAGCCAAAAACATTCAGTACTTC
TRBJ2-7 TRBV27 few TRBD1 CASSGQGSPLYEQYF TGTGCCAGCAGTGGACAGGGAAGCCCTCTTTACGAGCAGTACTTC
TRBJ1-4 TRBV29-1 NA NA CSVGDEKLFF TGCAGCGTTGGGGATGAAAAACTGTTTTTT
TRBJ2-5 TRBV6-6 NA NA CASSYSTLDEQYF TGTGCCAGCAGTTACTCCACATTGGATGAGCAGTACTTC
TRBJ2-3 TRBV7-2 NA NA CASSLALVPDTQYF TGTGCCAGCAGCTTAGCGCTCGTGCCAGATACGCAGTATTTT
TRBJ1-2 TRBV11-2 NA TRBD1 CASSPYRQGGYGYTF TGTGCCAGCAGCCCGTACCGACAGGGTGGCTATGGCTACACCTTC
TRBJ2-7 TRBV4-2 many NA CASSQDLLPPYEQYF TGTGCCAGCAGCCAAGATTTACTACCACCCTACGAGCAGTACTTC
TRBJ2-1 TRBV29-1 NA TRBD1 CSVDRGKSYNEQFF TGCAGCGTCGACAGGGGGAAGTCCTACAATGAGCAGTTCTTC
TRBJ2-2 TRBV7-9 NA NA CASSFPPRANTGELFF TGTGCCAGCAGCTTCCCCCCCAGGGCGAACACCGGGGAGCTGTTTTTT
TRBJ1-2 TRBV3-1 NA TRBD1 CASSQTGTVYGYTF TGTGCCAGCAGCCAAACCGGGACAGTCTATGGCTACACCTTC
TRBJ1-5 TRBV27 few NA CASSWSSNQPQHF TGTGCCAGCAGTTGGAGTAGCAATCAGCCCCAGCATTTT
TRBJ2-1 TRBV20-1 NA NA CSALPITPYNEQFF TGCAGTGCCCTCCCCATAACCCCCTACAATGAGCAGTTCTTC
TRBJ1-1 TRBV28 NA NA CASSSRQVSGVEAFF TGTGCCAGCAGTTCACGACAGGTCTCGGGGGTTGAAGCTTTCTTT
TRBJ2-7 TRBV5-6 NA NA CASRDKGEYEQYF TGTGCCAGCAGGGACAAGGGGGAGTACGAGCAGTACTTC
TRBJ2-7 TRBV11-2 NA NA CASSSVPRGAYEQYF TGTGCCAGCAGTTCCGTCCCCAGGGGAGCCTACGAGCAGTACTTC
TRBJ2-1 TRBV20-1 NA TRBD2 CSARGYSGSSPYEQFF TGCAGTGCTAGAGGGTATAGCGGGAGTTCCCCCTACGAGCAGTTCTTC
TRBJ2-3 TRBV4-3 NA TRBD2 CASGQGLGLAGADTQYF TGCGCCAGCGGCCAAGGATTGGGGCTAGCGGGAGCAGATACGCAGTATTTT
TRBJ1-5 TRBV3-1 once NA CASSQDQLGPGDDQPQHF TGTGCCAGCAGCCAAGATCAACTTGGCCCCGGGGACGATCAGCCCCAGCATTTT
TRBJ2-1 TRBV5-1 NA TRBD1 CASSLTPGQGAYNEQFF TGCGCCAGCAGCTTGACGCCGGGACAGGGAGCCTACAATGAGCAGTTCTTC
TRBJ2-2 TRBV6-2/TRBV6-3 few NA CASSYSPGELFF TGTGCCAGCAGTTACAGCCCCGGGGAGCTGTTTTTT
TRBJ2-1 TRBV4-3 few TRBD2 CASSQTSGSNSYNEQFF TGCGCCAGCAGCCAAACTAGCGGGAGTAACTCCTACAATGAGCAGTTCTTC
TRBJ2-4 TRBV9 NA NA CASSPQFDEPKNIQYF TGTGCCAGCAGCCCACAATTCGATGAGCCCAAAAACATTCAGTACTTC
TRBJ1-2 TRBV15 NA TRBD1 CATSRDGQALSGYTF TGTGCCACCAGCAGAGACGGACAGGCCCTTTCTGGCTACACCTTC
TRBJ2-3 TRBV6-6 NA TRBD2 CASGGTSGRISDTQYF TGTGCCAGCGGTGGGACTAGCGGGAGAATCTCAGATACGCAGTATTTT
TRBJ2-7 TRBV10-3 few NA CATADPLTYNEQYF TGTGCCACCGCGGACCCCCTGACCTACAATGAGCAGTACTTC
TRBJ2-3 TRBV10-3 once NA CTISESEEKDTQYF TGTACCATCAGTGAGTCGGAGGAAAAAGATACGCAGTATTTT
TRBJ2-1 TRBV12-3/TRBV12-4 once TRBD2 CASSTGTSGSGGEQFF TGTGCCAGCAGCACCGGGACTAGCGGGAGCGGCGGTGAGCAGTTCTTC
TRBJ2-7 TRBV20-1 many NA CSARDRREQYF TGCAGTGCTAGAGATCGCCGAGAGCAGTACTTC